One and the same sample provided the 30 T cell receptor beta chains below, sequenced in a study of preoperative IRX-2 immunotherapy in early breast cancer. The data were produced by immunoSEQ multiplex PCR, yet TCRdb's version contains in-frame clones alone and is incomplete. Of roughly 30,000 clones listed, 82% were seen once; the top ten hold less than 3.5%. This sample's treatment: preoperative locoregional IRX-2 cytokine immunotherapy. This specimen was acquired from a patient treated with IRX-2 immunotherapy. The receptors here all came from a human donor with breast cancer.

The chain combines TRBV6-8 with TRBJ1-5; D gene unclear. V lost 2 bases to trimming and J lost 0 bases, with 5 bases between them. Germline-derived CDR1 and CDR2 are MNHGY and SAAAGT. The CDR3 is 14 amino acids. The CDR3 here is CASSYVVSNQPQHF. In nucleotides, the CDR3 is TGTGCCAGCAGTTACGTAGTTAGCAATCAGCCCCAGCATTTT.

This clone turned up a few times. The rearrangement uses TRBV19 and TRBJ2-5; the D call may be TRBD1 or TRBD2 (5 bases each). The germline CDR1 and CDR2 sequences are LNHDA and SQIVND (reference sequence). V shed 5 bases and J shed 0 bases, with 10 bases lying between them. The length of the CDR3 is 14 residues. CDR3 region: CASSRGRHQETQYF. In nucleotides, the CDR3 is TGTGCCAGTAGTCGGGGCAGGCACCAAGAGACCCAGTACTTC.

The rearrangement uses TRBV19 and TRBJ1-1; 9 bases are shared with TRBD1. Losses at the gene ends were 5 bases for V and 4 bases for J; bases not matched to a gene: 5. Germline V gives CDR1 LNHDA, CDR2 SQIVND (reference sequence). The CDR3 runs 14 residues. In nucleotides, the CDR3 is TGTGCCAGTAGTCCCCGGGACAGGGTCACTGAAGCTTTCTTT. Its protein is CASSPRDRVTEAFF.

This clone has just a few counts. The CDR3 protein is CASSLSGPSYEQYF. The CDR3 DNA is TGTGCCAGCAGTTTGAGTGGGCCCTCCTACGAGCAGTACTTC. The rearrangement uses TRBV6-8 and TRBJ2-7, with unresolved D. This CDR3 is built from 14 residues. Germline values: CDR1 MNHGY, CDR2 SAAAGT. V lost 4 bases and J 0 bases, leaving 10 bases between the germline ends.

CDR3 coding DNA: TGTGCCAGCAGTTCTGCCCGGACAGGCATTAATGAAAAACTGTTTTTT. Translation gives CASSSARTGINEKLFF. The chain recombines TRBV28 with TRBJ1-4; the match to TRBD1 covers 7 bases. Germline CDR1 MDHEN, CDR2 SYDVKM. V trimming: 4 bases; J trimming: 4 bases; junction bases outside the gene matches: 9. The CDR3 consists of 16 residues.

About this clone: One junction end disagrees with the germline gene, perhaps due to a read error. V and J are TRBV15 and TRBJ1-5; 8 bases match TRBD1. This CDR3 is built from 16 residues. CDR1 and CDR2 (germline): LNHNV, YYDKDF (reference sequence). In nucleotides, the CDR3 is TGTGCCAGCAGCCCCAGGGACAGGCGATACAATCAGCCCCAGCATTTT. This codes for CASSPRDRRYNQPQHF.

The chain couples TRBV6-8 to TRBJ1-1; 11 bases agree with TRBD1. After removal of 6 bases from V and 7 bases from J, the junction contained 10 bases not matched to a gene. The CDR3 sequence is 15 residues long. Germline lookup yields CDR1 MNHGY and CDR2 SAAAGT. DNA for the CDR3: TGTGCCAGCAGCCAGGGACAGGGGGTGGTCGGTGAAGCTTTCTTT. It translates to CASSQGQGVVGEAFF.

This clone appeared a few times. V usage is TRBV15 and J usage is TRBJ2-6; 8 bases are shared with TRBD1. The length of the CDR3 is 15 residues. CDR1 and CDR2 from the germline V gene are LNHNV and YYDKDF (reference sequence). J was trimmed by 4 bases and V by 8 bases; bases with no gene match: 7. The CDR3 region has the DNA TGTGCCACCCTGCGGGACAGGTCCGGGGCCAACGTCCTGACTTTC. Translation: CATLRDRSGANVLTF.

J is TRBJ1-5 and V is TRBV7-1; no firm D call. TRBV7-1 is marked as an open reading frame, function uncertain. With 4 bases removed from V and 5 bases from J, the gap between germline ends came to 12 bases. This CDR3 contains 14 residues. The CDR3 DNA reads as TGTGCCAGCAGCTTAGGGTACGGGGATCAGCCCCAGCATTTT. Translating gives CASSLGYGDQPQHF.

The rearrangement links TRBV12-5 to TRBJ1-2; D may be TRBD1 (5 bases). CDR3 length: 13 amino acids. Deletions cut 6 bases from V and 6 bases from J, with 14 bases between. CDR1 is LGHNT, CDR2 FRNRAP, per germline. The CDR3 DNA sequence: TGTGCTAGTGGAAATTTTCCAGGGAATGGCTACACCTTC. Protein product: CASGNFPGNGYTF.

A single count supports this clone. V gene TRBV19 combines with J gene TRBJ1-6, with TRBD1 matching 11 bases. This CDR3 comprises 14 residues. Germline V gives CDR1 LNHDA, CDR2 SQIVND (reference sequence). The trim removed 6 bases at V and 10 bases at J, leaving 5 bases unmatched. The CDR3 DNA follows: TGTGCCAGTAGACAGGGACAGGGGGGCTCACCCCTCCACTTT. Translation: CASRQGQGGSPLHF.

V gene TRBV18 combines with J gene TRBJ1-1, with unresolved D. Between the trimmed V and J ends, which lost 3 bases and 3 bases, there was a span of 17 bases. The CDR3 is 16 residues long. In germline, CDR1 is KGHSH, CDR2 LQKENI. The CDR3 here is CASSPPGSGEYTEAFF. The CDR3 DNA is TGTGCCAGCTCACCTCCGGGAAGTGGAGAGTACACTGAAGCTTTCTTT.

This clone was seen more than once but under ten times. The CDR3 DNA reads TGTGCCAGCAGCCCGGAGGTGTTACTAGGCGGGTACCAAGAGACCCAGTACTTC. Its protein is CASSPEVLLGGYQETQYF. The chain has TRBV11-3 and TRBJ2-5; maybe TRBD2 (5 bases). V lost 5 bases and J 0 bases, leaving 22 bases between the germline ends. The germline V gene encodes CDR1 SGHNT and CDR2 YENEEA. CDR3 length: 18 residues.

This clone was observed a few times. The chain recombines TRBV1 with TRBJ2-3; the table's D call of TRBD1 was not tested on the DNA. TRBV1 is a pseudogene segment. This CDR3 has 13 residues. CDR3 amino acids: CARPGGCEDTQYF. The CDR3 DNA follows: TGCGCCAGACCAGGGGGCTGTGAGGATACGCAGTATTTT.

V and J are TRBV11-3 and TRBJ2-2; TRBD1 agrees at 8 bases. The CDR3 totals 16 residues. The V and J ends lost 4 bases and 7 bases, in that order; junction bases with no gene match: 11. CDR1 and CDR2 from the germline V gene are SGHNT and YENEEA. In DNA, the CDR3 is TGTGCCAGCAGCTCTCTACGGACAGGGAAGATCGGGGAGCTGTTTTTT. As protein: CASSSLRTGKIGELFF.

This CDR3 is CASSLVTGRGGTEAFF. The CDR3 DNA sequence: TGTGCCAGCAGCTTAGTTACAGGTCGAGGGGGTACTGAAGCTTTCTTT. The gene calls are TRBV11-3 and TRBJ1-1; TRBD1 is a possible D gene (6 bases). Germline CDR1 reads SGHNT; CDR2 reads YENEEA. V lost 1 base and J lost 5, with 17 bases in between. There are 16 residues in the CDR3.

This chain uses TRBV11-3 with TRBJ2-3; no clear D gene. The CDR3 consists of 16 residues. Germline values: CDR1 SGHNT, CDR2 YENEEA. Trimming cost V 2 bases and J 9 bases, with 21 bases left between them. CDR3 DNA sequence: TGTGCCAGCAGCTTATCGGCGATCCCCCCACACGCAACGCAGTATTTT. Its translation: CASSLSAIPPHATQYF.

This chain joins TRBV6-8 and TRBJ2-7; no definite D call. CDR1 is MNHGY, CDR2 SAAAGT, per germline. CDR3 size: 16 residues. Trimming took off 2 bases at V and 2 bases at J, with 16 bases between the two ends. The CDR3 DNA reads TGTGCCAGCAGTTACACGGCGGAACCGATTCCCTACGAGCAGTACTTC. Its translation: CASSYTAEPIPYEQYF.

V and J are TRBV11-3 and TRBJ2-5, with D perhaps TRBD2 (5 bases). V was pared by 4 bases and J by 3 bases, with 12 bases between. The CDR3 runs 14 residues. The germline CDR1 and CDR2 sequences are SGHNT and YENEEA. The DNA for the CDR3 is TGTGCCAGCAGCTATATCCACGGGGAAGAGACCCAGTACTTC. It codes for CASSYIHGEETQYF.

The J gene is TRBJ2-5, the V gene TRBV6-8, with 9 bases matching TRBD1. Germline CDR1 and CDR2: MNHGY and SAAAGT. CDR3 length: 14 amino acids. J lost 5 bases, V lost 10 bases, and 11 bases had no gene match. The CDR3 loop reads CATHRVGQGETQYF. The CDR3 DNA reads TGTGCCACCCACCGGGTTGGACAGGGGGAGACCCAGTACTTC.

In DNA, the CDR3 is TGTGCCACCAGCAGAGACAGAACGAATGAAAAACTGTTTTTT. Its protein product is CATSRDRTNEKLFF. V gene TRBV15 combines with J gene TRBJ1-4; no clear D. CDR3 length: 14 amino acids. Germline assignment: CDR1 LNHNV and CDR2 YYDKDF (reference sequence). The V end lost 0 bases, the J end lost 5 bases, and 7 bases lay between the germline ends.

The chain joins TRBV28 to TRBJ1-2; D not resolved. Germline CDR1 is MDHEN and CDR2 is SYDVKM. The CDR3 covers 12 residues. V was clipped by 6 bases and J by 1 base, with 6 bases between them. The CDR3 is CASRANNYGYTF. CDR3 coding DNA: TGTGCCAGCAGGGCCAATAACTATGGCTACACCTTC.

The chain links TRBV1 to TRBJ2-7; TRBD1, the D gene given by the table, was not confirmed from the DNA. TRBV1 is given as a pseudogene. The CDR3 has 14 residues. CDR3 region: CASSFRTGSYEQYF. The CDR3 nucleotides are TGCGCCAGCAGCTTCCGGACAGGGTCGTACGAGCAGTACTTC.

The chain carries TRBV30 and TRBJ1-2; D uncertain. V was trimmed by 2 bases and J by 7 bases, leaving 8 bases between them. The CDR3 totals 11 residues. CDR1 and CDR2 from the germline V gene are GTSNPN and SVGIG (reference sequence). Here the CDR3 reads CAWSRISGYTF. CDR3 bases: TGTGCCTGGAGTCGAATCAGTGGCTACACCTTC.

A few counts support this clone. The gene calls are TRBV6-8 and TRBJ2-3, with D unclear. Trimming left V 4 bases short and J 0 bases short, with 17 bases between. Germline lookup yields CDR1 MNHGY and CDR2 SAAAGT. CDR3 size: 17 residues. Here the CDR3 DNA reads TGTGCCAGCAGTTCCCTTGTTGGTCTACTCAGCACAGATACGCAGTATTTT. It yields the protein CASSSLVGLLSTDTQYF.

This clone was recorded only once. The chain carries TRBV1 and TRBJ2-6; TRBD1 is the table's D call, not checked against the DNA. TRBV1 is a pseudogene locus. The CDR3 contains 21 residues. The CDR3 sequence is CASSQEGPEDREYSGANVLTF. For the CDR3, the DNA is TGCGCCAGCAGCCAAGAGGGACCCGAGGACAGGGAGTACTCTGGGGCCAACGTCCTGACTTTC.

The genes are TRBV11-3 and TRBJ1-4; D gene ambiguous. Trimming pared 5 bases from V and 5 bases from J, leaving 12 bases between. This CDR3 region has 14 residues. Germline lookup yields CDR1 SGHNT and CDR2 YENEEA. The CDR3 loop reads CASSQRTGNEKLFF. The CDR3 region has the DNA TGTGCCAGCAGCCAACGGACTGGGAATGAAAAACTGTTTTTT.

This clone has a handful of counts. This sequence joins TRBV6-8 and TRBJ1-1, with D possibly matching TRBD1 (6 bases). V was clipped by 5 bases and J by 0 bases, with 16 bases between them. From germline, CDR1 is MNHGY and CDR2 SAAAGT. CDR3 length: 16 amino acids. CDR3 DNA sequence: TGTGCCAGCAGTGATAGAGGGACAATGATGAACACTGAAGCTTTCTTT. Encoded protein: CASSDRGTMMNTEAFF.

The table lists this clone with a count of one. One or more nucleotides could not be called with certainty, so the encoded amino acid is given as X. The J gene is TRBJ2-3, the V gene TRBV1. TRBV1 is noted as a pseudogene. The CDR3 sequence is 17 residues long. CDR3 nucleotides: TGCGCCAGCAGYCAAGATCCCTCGCGATGGGGCACAGATACGCAGTATTTT. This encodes CASXQDPSRWGTDTQYF. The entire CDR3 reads CASSQDPSRWGTDTQYF.

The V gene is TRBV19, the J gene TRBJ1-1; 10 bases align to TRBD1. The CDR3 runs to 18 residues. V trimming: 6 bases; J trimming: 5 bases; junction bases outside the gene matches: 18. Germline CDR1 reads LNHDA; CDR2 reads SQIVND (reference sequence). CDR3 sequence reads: CASSPRRRDRGRGTEAFF. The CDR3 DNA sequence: TGTGCCAGTAGCCCAAGGAGGCGGGACAGGGGAAGAGGGACTGAAGCTTTCTTT.